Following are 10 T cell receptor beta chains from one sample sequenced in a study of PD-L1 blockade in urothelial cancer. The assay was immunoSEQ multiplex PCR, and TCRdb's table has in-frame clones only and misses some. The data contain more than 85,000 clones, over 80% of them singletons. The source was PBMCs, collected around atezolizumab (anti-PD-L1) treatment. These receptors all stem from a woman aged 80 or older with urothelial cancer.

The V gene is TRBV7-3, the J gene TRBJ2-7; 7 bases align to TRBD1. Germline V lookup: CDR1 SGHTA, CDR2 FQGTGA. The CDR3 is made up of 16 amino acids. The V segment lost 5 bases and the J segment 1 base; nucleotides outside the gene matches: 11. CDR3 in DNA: TGTGCCAGCAGCCCCGCCCCCGGGACAGCATCCTACGAGCAGTACTTC. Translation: CASSPAPGTASYEQYF.

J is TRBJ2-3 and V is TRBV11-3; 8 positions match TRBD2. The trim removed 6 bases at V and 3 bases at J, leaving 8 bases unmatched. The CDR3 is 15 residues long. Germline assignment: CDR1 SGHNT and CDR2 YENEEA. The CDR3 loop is CASSTGTSPTDTQYF. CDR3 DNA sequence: TGTGCCAGCAGTACCGGGACTAGTCCGACAGATACGCAGTATTTT.

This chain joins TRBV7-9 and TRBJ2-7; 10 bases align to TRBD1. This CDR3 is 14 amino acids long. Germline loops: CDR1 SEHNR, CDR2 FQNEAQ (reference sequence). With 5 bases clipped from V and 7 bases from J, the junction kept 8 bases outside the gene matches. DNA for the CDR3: TGTGCCAGCAGCCGGACAGGGGGGAAAGGGGAGCAGTACTTC. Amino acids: CASSRTGGKGEQYF.

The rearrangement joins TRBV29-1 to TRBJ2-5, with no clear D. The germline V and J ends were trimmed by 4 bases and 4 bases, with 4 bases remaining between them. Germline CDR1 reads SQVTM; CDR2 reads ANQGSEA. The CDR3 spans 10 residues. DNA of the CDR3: TGCAGCGTTGGACTAGAGACCCAGTACTTC. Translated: CSVGLETQYF. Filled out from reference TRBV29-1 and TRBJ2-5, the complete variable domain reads SAVISQKPSRDICQRGTSLTIQCQVDSQVTMMFWYRQQPGQSLTLIATANQGSEATYESGFVIDKFPISRPNLTFSTLTVSNMSPEDSSIYLCSVGLETQYFGPGTRLLVL.

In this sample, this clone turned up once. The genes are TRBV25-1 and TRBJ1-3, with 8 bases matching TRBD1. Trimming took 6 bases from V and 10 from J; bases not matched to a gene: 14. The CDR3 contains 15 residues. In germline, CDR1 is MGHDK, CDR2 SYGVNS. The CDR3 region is CASRGPGTGTETIYF. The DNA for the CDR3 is TGTGCCAGCAGGGGGCCCGGGACAGGCACGGAGACCATATATTTT.

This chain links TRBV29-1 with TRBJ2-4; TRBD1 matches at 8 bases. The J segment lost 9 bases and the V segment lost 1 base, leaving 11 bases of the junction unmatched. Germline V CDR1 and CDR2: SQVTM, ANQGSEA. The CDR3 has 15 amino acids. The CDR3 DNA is TGCAGCGTTGAAGTCGGGCCAGGGGGCAGTACCATTCAGTACTTC. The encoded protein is CSVEVGPGGSTIQYF. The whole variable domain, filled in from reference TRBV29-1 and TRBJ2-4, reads SAVISQKPSRDICQRGTSLTIQCQVDSQVTMMFWYRQQPGQSLTLIATANQGSEATYESGFVIDKFPISRPNLTFSTLTVSNMSPEDSSIYLCSVEVGPGGSTIQYFGAGTRLSVL.

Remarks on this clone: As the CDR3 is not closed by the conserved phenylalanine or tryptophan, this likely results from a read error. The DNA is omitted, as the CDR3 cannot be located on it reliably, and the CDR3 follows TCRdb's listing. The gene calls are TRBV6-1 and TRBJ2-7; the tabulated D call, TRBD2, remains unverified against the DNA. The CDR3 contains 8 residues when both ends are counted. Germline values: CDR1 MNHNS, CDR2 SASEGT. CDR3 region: CASSDYPL.

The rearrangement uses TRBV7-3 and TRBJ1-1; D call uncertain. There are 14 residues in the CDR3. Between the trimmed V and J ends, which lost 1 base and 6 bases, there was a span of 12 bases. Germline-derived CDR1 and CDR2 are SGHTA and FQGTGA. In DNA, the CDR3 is TGTGCCAGCAGCTTAAGGAGGGATTCCCCTGAAGCTTTCTTT. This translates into CASSLRRDSPEAFF.

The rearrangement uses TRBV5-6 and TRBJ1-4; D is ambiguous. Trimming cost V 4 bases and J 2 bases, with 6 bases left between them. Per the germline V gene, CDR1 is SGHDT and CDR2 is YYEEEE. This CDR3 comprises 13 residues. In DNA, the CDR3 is TGTGCCAGCAGCCCGGGGACTAATGAAAAACTGTTTTTT. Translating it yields CASSPGTNEKLFF.

CDR3 in amino acids: CASSVRQGRNTGELFF. The CDR3 coding sequence is TGTGCCAGCAGCGTCCGACAGGGGCGGAACACCGGGGAGCTGTTTTTT. The J gene is TRBJ2-2, the V gene TRBV9, with 8 bases fitting TRBD1. Germline V lookup: CDR1 SGDLS, CDR2 YYNGEE. This CDR3 contains 16 residues. V shed 2 bases and J 1 base; nucleotides not matched to a gene: 4.